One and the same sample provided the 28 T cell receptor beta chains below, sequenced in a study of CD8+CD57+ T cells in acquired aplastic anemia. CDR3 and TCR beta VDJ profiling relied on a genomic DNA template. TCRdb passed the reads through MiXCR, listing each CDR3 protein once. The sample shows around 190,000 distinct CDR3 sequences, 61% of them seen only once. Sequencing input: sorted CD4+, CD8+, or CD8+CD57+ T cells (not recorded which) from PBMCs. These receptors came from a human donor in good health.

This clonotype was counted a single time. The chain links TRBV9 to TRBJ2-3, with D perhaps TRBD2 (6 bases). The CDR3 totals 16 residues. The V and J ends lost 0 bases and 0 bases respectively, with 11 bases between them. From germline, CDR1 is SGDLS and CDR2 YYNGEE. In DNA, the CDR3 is TGTGCCAGCAGCGTAGCGCAGCGGGCTAGCACAGATACGCAGTATTTT. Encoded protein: CASSVAQRASTDTQYF.

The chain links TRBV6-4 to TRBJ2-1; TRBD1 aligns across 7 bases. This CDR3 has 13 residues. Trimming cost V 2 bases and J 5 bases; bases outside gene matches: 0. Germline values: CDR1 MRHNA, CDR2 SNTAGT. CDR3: CASSDRGHNEQFF. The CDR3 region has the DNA TGTGCCAGCAGTGACAGGGGGCACAATGAGCAGTTCTTC.

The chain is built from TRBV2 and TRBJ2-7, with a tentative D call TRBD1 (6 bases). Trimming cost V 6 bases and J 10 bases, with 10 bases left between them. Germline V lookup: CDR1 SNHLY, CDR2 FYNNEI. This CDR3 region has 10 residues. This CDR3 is CASSDRLQYF. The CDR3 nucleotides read TGTGCCAGCAGCGACAGGTTACAGTACTTC.

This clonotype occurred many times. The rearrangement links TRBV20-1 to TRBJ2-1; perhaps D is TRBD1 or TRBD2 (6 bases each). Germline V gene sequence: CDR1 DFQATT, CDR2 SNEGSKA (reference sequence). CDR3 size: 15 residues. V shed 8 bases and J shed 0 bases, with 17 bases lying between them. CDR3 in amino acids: CSTGGGPSSYNEQFF. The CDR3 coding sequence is TGCAGTACCGGAGGGGGGCCTAGCTCCTACAATGAGCAGTTCTTC.

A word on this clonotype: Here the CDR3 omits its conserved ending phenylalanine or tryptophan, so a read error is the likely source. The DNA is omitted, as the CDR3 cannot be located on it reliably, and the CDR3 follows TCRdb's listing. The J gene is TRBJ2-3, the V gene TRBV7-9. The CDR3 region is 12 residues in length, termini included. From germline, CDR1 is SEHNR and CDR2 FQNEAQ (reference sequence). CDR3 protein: CASSFANKELVA.

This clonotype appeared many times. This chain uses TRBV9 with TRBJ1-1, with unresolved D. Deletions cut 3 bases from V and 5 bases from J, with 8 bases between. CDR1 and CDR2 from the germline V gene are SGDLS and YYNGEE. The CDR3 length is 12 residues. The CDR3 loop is CASSASSTEAFF. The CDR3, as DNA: TGTGCCAGCAGCGCCTCCTCAACTGAAGCTTTCTTT.

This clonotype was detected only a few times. This CDR3 is CASSLSGELYEQYF. The CDR3 coding sequence is TGTGCCAGCAGCCTATCCGGGGAGCTCTACGAGCAGTACTTC. This chain uses TRBV27 with TRBJ2-7; tentative D call: TRBD2 (5 bases). V was pared by 6 bases and J by 3 bases, with 15 bases between. The CDR3 has 14 residues. Per the germline V gene, CDR1 is MNHEY and CDR2 is SMNVEV (reference sequence).

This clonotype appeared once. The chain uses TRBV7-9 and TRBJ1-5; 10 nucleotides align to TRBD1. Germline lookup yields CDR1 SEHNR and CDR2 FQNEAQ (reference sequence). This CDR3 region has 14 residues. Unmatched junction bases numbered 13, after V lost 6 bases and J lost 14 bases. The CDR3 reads CASSPVDRGLYEHF. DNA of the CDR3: TGTGCCAGCAGTCCCGTGGACAGGGGGTTGTACGAGCATTTT.

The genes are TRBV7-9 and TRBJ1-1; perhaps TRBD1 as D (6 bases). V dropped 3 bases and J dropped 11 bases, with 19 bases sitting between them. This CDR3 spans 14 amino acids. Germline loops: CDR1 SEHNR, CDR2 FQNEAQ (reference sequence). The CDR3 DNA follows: TGTGCCAGCAGCTTTTGGACAGAATTTGAAGAGGCTTTCTTT. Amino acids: CASSFWTEFEEAFF.

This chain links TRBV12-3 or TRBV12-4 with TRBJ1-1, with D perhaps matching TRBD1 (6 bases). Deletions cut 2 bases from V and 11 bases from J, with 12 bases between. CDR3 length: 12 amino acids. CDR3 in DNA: TGTGCCAGCAGTTTAAGGCCAGGGGACGCTTTCTTT. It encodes CASSLRPGDAFF.

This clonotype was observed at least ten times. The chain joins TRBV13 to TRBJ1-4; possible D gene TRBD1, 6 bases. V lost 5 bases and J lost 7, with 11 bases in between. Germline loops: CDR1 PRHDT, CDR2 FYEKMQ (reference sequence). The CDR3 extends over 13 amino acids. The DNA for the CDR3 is TGTGCCAGCAGCAGGGGGGGCGGTGAAAAACTGTTTTTT. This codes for CASSRGGGEKLFF. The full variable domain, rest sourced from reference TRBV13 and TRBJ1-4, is AAGVIQSPRHLIKEKRETATLKCYPIPRHDTVYWYQQGPGQDPQFLISFYEKMQSDKGSIPDRFSAQQFSDYHSELNMSSLELGDSALYFCASSRGGGEKLFFGSGTQLSVL.

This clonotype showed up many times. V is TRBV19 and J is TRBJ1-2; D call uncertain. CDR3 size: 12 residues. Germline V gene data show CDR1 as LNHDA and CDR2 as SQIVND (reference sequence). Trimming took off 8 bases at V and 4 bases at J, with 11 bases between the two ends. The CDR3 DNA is TGTGCCAGTTATGAGGTGATCTATGGCTACACCTTC. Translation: CASYEVIYGYTF.

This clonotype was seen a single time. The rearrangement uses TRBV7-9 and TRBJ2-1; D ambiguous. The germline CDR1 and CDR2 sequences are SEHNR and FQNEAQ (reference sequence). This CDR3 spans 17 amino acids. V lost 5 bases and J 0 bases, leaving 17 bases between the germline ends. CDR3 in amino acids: CASSQVHLGFSYNEQFF. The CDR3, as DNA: TGTGCCAGCAGCCAAGTCCATCTAGGGTTCTCCTACAATGAGCAGTTCTTC.

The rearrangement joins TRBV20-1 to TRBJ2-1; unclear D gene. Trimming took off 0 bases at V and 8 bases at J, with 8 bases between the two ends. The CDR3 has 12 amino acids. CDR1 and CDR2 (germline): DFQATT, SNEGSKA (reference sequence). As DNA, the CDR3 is TGCAGTGCTAGAGATCGAGGCCATGAGCAGTTCTTC. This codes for CSARDRGHEQFF.

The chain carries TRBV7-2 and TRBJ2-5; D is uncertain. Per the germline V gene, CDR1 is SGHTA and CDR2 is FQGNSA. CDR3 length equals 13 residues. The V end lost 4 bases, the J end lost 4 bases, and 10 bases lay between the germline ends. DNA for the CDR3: TGTGCCAGCAGCTCCTCACAGCGAGAGACCCAGTACTTC. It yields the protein CASSSSQRETQYF. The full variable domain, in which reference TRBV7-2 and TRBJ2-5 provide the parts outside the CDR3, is GAGVSQSPSNKVTEKGKDVELRCDPISGHTALYWYRQSLGQGLEFLIYFQGNSAPDKSGLPSDRFSAERTGGSVSTLTIQRTQQEDSAVYLCASSSSQRETQYFGPGTRLLVL.

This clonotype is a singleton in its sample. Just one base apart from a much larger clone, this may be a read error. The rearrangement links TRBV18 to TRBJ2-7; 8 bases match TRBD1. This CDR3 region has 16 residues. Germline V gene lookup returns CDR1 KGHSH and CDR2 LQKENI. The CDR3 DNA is TGTGCCAGCCCACCACGTGTTGGGACAGGATCTTACGAGCAGTACTTC. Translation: CASPPRVGTGSYEQYF.

Here the CDR3 reads CASSLGVGGTLTGELFF. CDR3 coding DNA: TGTGCCAGCAGCTTAGGAGTAGGCGGGACGCTAACCGGGGAGCTGTTTTTT. This sequence joins TRBV11-3 and TRBJ2-2; D may be TRBD2 (6 bases). CDR3 size: 17 residues. V gave up 1 base and J gave up 5 bases, with 17 bases separating them. Germline CDR1 reads SGHNT; CDR2 reads YENEEA. The full variable domain, its missing parts supplied by reference TRBV11-3 and TRBJ2-2, is EAGVVQSPRYKIIEKKQPVAFWCNPISGHNTLYWYLQNLGQGPELLIRYENEEAVDDSQLPKDRFSAERLKGVDSTLKIQPAELGDSAVYLCASSLGVGGTLTGELFFGEGSRLTVL.

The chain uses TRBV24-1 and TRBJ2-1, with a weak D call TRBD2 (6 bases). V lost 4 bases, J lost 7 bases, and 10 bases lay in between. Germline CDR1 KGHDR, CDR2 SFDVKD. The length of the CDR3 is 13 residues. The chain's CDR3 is CATSDPLANEQFF. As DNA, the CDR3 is TGTGCCACCAGTGACCCACTAGCAAATGAGCAGTTCTTC.

In DNA, the CDR3 is TGCAGTGCTAGAGCCCTCCTTGAGCCGCCCTGGGGTTTCTTT. Its translation: CSARALLEPPWGFF. The chain links TRBV20-1 to TRBJ1-1; D is undetermined. CDR1 DFQATT and CDR2 SNEGSKA come from the germline V gene (reference sequence). The length of the CDR3 is 14 residues. The V and J ends lost 1 base and 13 bases respectively, with 22 bases between them.

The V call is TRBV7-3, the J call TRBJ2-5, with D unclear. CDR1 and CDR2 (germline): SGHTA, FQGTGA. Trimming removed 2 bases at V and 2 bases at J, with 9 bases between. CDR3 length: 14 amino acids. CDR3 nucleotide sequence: TGTGCCAGCAGCTTAGGCAGTATACAAGAGACCCAGTACTTC. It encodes CASSLGSIQETQYF.

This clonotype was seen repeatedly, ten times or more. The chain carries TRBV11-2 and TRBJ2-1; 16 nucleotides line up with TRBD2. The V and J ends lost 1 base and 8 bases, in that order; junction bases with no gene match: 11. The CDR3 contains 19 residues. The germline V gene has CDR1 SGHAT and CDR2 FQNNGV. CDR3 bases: TGTGCCAGCAGCTTAGGCGACGGGACTAGCGGGGGGGCCGTCGATGAGCAGTTCTTC. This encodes CASSLGDGTSGGAVDEQFF.

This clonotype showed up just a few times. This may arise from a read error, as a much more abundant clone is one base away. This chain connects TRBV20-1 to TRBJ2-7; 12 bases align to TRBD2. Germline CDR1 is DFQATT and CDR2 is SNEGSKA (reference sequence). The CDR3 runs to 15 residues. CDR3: CSAEQGLAGSFEQYF. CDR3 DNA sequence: TGCAGTGCTGAACAGGGACTAGCGGGCTCCTTCGAGCAGTACTTC.

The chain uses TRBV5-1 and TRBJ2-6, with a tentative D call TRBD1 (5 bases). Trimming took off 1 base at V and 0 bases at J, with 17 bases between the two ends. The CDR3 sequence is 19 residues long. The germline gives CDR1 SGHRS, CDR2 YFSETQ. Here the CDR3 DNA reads TGCGCCAGCAGCTTGAGTTTGAGACAGACTCTCTCTGGGGCCAACGTCCTGACTTTC. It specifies CASSLSLRQTLSGANVLTF.

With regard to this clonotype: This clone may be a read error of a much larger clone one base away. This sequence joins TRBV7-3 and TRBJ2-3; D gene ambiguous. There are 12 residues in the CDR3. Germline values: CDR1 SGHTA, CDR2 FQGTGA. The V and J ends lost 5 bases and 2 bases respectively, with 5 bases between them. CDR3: CASSGDTDTQYF. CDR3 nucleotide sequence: TGTGCCAGCAGCGGAGACACAGATACGCAGTATTTT.

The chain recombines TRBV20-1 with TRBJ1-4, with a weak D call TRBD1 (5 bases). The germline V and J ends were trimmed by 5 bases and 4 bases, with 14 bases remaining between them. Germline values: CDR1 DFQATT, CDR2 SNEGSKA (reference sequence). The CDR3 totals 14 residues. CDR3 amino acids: CSAYQGVNNEKLFF. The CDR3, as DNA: TGCAGTGCTTATCAGGGAGTTAATAATGAAAAACTGTTTTTT.

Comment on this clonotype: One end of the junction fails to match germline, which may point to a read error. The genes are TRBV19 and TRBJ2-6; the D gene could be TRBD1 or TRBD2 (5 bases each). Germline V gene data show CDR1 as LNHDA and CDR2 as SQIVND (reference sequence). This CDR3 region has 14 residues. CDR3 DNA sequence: TGTGCCAGTAGTGACCGTTCCGGGGCCAACGTCCCGACTTTC. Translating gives CASSDRSGANVPTF.

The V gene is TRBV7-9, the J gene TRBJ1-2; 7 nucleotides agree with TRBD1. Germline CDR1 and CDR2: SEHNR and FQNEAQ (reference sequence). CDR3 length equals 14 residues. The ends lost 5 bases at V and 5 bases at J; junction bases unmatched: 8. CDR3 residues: CASSALGTAYGYTF. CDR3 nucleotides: TGTGCCAGCAGCGCCCTTGGGACAGCTTATGGCTACACCTTC.

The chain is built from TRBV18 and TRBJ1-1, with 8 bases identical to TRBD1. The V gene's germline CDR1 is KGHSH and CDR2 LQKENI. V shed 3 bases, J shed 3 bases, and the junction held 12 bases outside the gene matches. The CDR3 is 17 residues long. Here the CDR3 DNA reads TGTGCCAGCTCACCTGGGACAGGACATACAAAGGACACTGAAGCTTTCTTT. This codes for CASSPGTGHTKDTEAFF.